This T cell receptor (beta chain) stems from a study of CD8+ T cells in alopecia areata. cDNA serving as the sequencing template came from extracted, reverse transcribed RNA. Only in-frame clones appear in the TCRdb table, and some are missing; sequencing was by immunoSEQ multiplex PCR. The sample holds 150,000 to 200,000 clones, just under 65% seen once. Specified treatment: oral pan-JAK inhibitor, 5-10 mg twice daily. The material was CD4+ T cells sorted from blood, obtained around week 50, from a patient treated with tofacitinib. The sequence derives from a human donor with alopecia areata.

Here the CDR3 reads CASSQWTGGNGLLRNSPLHF. In nucleotides, the CDR3 is TGCGCCAGCAGTCAATGGACAGGGGGAAATGGATTACTGAGAAATTCACCCCTCCACTTT. V usage is TRBV23-1 and J usage is TRBJ1-6, with 10 bases lining up with TRBD1. TRBV23-1 is recorded as an ORF, its role being uncertain. V trimming: 1 base; J trimming: 7 bases; junction bases outside the gene matches: 16. The CDR3 is made up of 20 amino acids.